This T cell receptor (beta chain) was sequenced for a study of human thymus T cells. Study results and caveats: Thymic and blood repertoires appeared to carry a bias in their V and J gene usage.

Having corrective surgery for congenital heart defects, healthy Finnish infants were the ones who donated. Genomic DNA was extracted from every available blood leukocyte. CDR3 size: 12 residues. V was cut by 6 bases and J by 4 bases, with 9 bases left in between. Per the germline V gene, CDR1 is MGHDK and CDR2 is SYGVNS. This clone was seen a single time. Its specificity is not known. Clones were sequenced by immunoSEQ multiplex PCR, and TCRdb holds only the in-frame ones, with some missing. The repertoire holds roughly 54,000 clones, with around 94% as singletons. The sequence was collected from a boy under two years old with a congenital heart defect but otherwise immunologically healthy. The J gene is TRBJ1-2, the V gene TRBV25-1; D ambiguous. The sequenced sample was blood. The CDR3 loop reads CASSLRGYGYTF. DNA for the CDR3: TGTGCCAGCAGCTTACGGGGCTATGGCTACACCTTC.